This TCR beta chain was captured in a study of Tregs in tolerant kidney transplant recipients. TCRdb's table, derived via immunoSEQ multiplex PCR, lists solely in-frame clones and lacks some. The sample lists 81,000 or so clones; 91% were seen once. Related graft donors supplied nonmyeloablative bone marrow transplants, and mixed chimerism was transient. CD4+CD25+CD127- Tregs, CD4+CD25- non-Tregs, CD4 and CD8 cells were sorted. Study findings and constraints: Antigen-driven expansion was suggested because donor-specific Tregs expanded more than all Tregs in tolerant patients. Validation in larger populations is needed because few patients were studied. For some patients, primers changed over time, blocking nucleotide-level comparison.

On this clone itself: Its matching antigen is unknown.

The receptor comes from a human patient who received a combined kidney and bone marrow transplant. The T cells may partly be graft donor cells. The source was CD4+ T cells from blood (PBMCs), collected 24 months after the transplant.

The DNA of the CDR3 is TGTGCCAGCAGTAAACTCAGGGGTGAAAAACTGTTTTTT. The encoded protein is CASSKLRGEKLFF. The V and J genes are TRBV2 and TRBJ1-4; D is possibly TRBD1 (6 bases). Deletions cut 5 bases from V and 7 bases from J, with 11 bases between. CDR3 length: 13 residues. The germline gives CDR1 SNHLY, CDR2 FYNNEI.